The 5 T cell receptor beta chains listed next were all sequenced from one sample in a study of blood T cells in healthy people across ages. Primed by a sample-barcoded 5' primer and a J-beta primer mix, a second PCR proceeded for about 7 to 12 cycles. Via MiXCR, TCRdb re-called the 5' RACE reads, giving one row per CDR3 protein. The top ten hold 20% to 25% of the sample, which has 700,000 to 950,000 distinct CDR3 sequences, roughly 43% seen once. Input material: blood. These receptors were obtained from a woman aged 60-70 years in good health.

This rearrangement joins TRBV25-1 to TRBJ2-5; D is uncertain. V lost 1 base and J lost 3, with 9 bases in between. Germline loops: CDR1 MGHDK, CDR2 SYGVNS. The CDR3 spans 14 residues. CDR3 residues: CASSELLGEETQYF. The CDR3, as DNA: TGTGCCAGCAGTGAATTATTGGGTGAAGAGACCCAGTACTTC. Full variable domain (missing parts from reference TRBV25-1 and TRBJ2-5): EADIYQTPRYLVIGTGKKITLECSQTMGHDKMYWYQQDPGMELHLIHYSYGVNSTEKGDLSSESTVSRIRTEHFPLTLESARPSHTSQYLCASSELLGEETQYFGPGTRLLVL.

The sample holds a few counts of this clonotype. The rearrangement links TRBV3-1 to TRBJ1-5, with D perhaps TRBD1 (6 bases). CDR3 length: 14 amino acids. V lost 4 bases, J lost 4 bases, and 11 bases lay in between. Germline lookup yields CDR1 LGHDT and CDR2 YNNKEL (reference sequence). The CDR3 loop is CASSPRTGNQPQHF. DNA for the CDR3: TGTGCCAGCAGCCCCCGAACAGGGAATCAGCCCCAGCATTTT.

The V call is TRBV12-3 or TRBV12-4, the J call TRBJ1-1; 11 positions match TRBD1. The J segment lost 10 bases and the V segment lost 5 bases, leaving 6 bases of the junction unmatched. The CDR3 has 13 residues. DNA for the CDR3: TGTGCCAGCAGTGTACGGGACAGGGGGGTAGCTTTCTTT. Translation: CASSVRDRGVAFF.

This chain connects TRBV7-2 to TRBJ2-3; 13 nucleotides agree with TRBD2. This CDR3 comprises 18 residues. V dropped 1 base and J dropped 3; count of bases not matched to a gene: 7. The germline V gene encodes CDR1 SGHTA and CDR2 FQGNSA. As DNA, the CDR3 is TGTGCCAGCAGCTTAGGGACTAGCGGGGGATTGAGGACAGATACGCAGTATTTT. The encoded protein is CASSLGTSGGLRTDTQYF. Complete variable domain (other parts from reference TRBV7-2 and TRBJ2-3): GAGVSQSPSNKVTEKGKDVELRCDPISGHTALYWYRQSLGQGLEFLIYFQGNSAPDKSGLPSDRFSAERTGGSVSTLTIQRTQQEDSAVYLCASSLGTSGGLRTDTQYFGPGTRLTVL.

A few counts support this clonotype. In nucleotides, the CDR3 is TGTGCCAGCAGTTTACAGACGAACACTGAAGCTTTCTTT. The encoded protein is CASSLQTNTEAFF. The rearrangement joins TRBV12-3 or TRBV12-4 to TRBJ1-1, with no clear D. Trimming took 2 bases from V and 1 from J, leaving 5 bases between them. The CDR3 is made up of 13 amino acids.